The present entry profiles one TCR beta chain with its context. Its antigen is still unknown. With 0 bases removed from V and 0 bases from J, the gap between germline ends came to 11 bases. This CDR3 is 16 amino acids long. Germline V gene data show CDR1 as SGHDT and CDR2 as YYEEEE. This PCR relied on a set of 60 Vbeta primers and 13 Jbeta primers. Sequenced by immunoSEQ multiplex PCR; TCRdb stores in-frame clones only, minus some. The sample holds some 130,000 clones, around 77% seen once. The sample belongs to a study of cytomegalovirus exposure and HLA in healthy donors. General study points: In an earlier analysis, about 87% or about 30%: the productive usage of most TCR beta V segments. A later analysis found most CMV-associated TCR beta chains apparently HLA-restricted.

The clonotype originates from a man younger than 40 in good health. The sequenced sample was PBMCs. V is TRBV5-6 and J is TRBJ2-3; tentatively, D is TRBD2 (6 bases). CDR3 sequence reads: CASSLGGGASTDTQYF. For the CDR3, the DNA is TGTGCCAGCAGCTTGGGGGGCGGGGCGAGCACAGATACGCAGTATTTT.